These T cell receptor beta chains were read from a single sample in a study of blood T cell repertoires in COVID-19. Method: immunoSEQ multiplex PCR; TCRdb's copy keeps in-frame clones and lacks some. This table holds some 300,000 clones, roughly 86% found once. The sequenced material came from peripheral blood. The receptors come from a man between 65 and 85 years old with acute or convalescent COVID-19. CDR3s include the opening cysteine and the closing phenylalanine or tryptophan. D genes are given only for firm matches. A row's size may be missing; if present it is once, few, many or a size class.

d_gene	v_gene	abundance	len	j_gene	CDR3aa	CDR3nt
.	TRBV5-1	.	15	TRBJ2-3	CASSSDGTYTDTQYF	TGCGCCAGCAGCTCGGACGGGACATATACAGATACGCAGTATTTT
TRBD2	TRBV24-1	.	19	TRBJ2-2	CATSDLTSGGDGRTGELFF	TGTGCCACCAGTGATTTGACTAGCGGAGGCGATGGTCGTACCGGGGAGCTGTTTTTT
.	TRBV5-1	.	15	TRBJ2-1	CASSSTPSSYNEQFF	TGCGCCAGCAGCTCTACCCCTAGCTCCTACAATGAGCAGTTCTTC
TRBD2	TRBV11-3	once	15	TRBJ2-5	CASSLSSGSQETQYF	TGTGCCAGCAGCTTATCTAGCGGATCCCAAGAGACCCAGTACTTC
.	TRBV18	.	12	TRBJ2-5	CASSPPYSPQYF	TGTGCCAGCTCACCACCGTACAGTCCCCAGTACTTC
.	TRBV14	.	15	TRBJ1-3	CASSQDDSSGNTIYF	TGTGCCAGCAGCCAAGATGACAGCTCTGGAAACACCATATATTTT
TRBD1	TRBV19	.	19	TRBJ2-3	CASRLRQGPYHTSTDTQYF	TGTGCCAGCCGACTTAGACAGGGGCCATACCACACTAGCACAGATACGCAGTATTTT
TRBD1	TRBV5-5	once	15	TRBJ1-2	CASSLAQGRGRGYTF	TGTGCCAGCAGCTTGGCCCAGGGCAGGGGGCGCGGCTACACCTTC
.	TRBV7-3	.	14	TRBJ2-5	CASSPDGKQETQYF	TGTGCCAGCAGCCCCGACGGGAAACAAGAGACCCAGTACTTC
.	TRBV5-1	few	15	TRBJ2-7	CASSLNRQGTSEQYF	TGCGCCAGCAGCTTAAATCGGCAGGGCACCTCCGAGCAGTACTTC
TRBD2	TRBV5-1	once	16	TRBJ2-7	CASSLGPSGTSYEQYF	TGCGCCAGCAGCTTGGGCCCTAGCGGGACCTCCTACGAGCAGTACTTC
.	TRBV24-1	.	16	TRBJ2-3	CATSDLEVRDTDTQYF	TGTGCCACCAGTGATTTGGAGGTTCGCGACACAGATACGCAGTATTTT
.	TRBV27	once	13	TRBJ1-2	CASSPQGSYGYTF	TGTGCCAGCAGTCCACAGGGAAGCTATGGCTACACCTTC
TRBD1	TRBV7-6	.	15	TRBJ1-5	CASSFSSDRKEPQHF	TGTGCCAGCAGCTTTTCGTCGGACAGGAAAGAGCCCCAGCATTTT
TRBD1	TRBV5-1	.	14	TRBJ1-2	CASSPGQGTHGYTF	TGCGCCAGCAGCCCAGGACAGGGCACACACGGCTACACCTTC
.	TRBV7-9	.	12	TRBJ2-5	CASSLIEETQYF	TGTGCCAGCAGCCTCATAGAAGAGACCCAGTACTTC
TRBD1	TRBV5-8	.	14	TRBJ1-2	CASSLQGALYGYTF	TGTGCCAGCAGCTTACAGGGGGCGTTGTATGGCTACACCTTC
TRBD1	TRBV5-1	.	15	TRBJ2-3	CASSWTGSSTDTQYF	TGCGCCAGCAGCTGGACAGGCTCCAGCACAGATACGCAGTATTTT
.	TRBV5-1	.	11	TRBJ2-1	CASSLAGEQFF	TGCGCCAGCAGCTTGGCCGGGGAGCAGTTCTTC
.	TRBV9	.	14	TRBJ2-7	CASSVGPGSYEQYF	TGTGCCAGCAGCGTAGGACCGGGTTCCTACGAGCAGTACTTC
TRBD1	TRBV6-1	.	17	TRBJ1-4	CASSVRGTGATNEKLFF	TGTGCCAGCAGTGTCAGAGGGACAGGGGCAACTAATGAAAAACTGTTTTTT
.	TRBV25-1	.	12	TRBJ2-3	CASKGGADTQYF	TGTGCCAGCAAAGGAGGGGCAGATACGCAGTATTTT
.	TRBV5-1	.	13	TRBJ1-2	CASSLEQNYGYTF	TGCGCCAGCAGCTTGGAACAGAACTATGGCTACACCTTC
TRBD2	TRBV12-3/TRBV12-4	.	13	TRBJ2-1	CASSLGAGGEQFF	TGTGCCAGCAGTTTAGGTGCGGGGGGTGAGCAGTTCTTC
.	TRBV18	few	15	TRBJ1-5	CASSAVTGANQPQHF	TGTGCCAGCTCAGCTGTGACAGGTGCAAATCAGCCCCAGCATTTT